The 4 T cell receptor beta chains in this list originate from one sample, sequenced in a study of CD8 T cells in Susac syndrome. Reverse transcription of roughly 0.45 to 1 ug RNA was performed with random hexamers. TCRdb passed the immunoSEQ multiplex PCR reads through MiXCR, listing each CDR3 protein once. This repertoire shows some 140,000 distinct CDR3 sequences, approximately 90% found once; its top ten account for 0.24%. Sequenced sample: CD8+ T cells from PBMCs. These receptor sequences come from a human donor with multiple sclerosis.

The V call is TRBV27, the J call TRBJ2-6, with D hard to call. The CDR3 sequence is 14 residues long. From germline, CDR1 is MNHEY and CDR2 SMNVEV (reference sequence). The V end lost 5 bases, the J end lost 1 base, and 6 bases lay between the germline ends. CDR3 nucleotides: TGTGCCAGCAGTATCAGATCTGGGGCCAACGTCCTGACTTTC. It translates to CASSIRSGANVLTF.

The chain couples TRBV27 to TRBJ1-2; D is ambiguous. Per germline, CDR1 MNHEY and CDR2 SMNVEV (reference sequence). Trimming left V 7 bases short and J 4 bases short, with 13 bases between. The CDR3 spans 13 residues. In nucleotides, the CDR3 is TGTGCCAGCAAAGAGAGCAGAGGCTATGGCTACACCTTC. Translation gives CASKESRGYGYTF.

The genes are TRBV25-1 and TRBJ2-6, with D hard to call. CDR3 size: 17 residues. Germline V CDR1 and CDR2: MGHDK, SYGVNS. Trimming took off 1 base at V and 2 bases at J, with 12 bases between the two ends. CDR3 bases: TGTGCCAGCAGTGAATGGTCTAGGGAAACTGGGGCCAACGTCCTGACTTTC. Amino acid sequence: CASSEWSRETGANVLTF. The whole variable domain, filled in from reference TRBV25-1 and TRBJ2-6, reads EADIYQTPRYLVIGTGKKITLECSQTMGHDKMYWYQQDPGMELHLIHYSYGVNSTEKGDLSSESTVSRIRTEHFPLTLESARPSHTSQYLCASSEWSRETGANVLTFGAGSRLTVL.

The rearrangement joins TRBV9 to TRBJ2-1, with 11 bases aligning to TRBD2. This CDR3 has 16 residues. V was clipped by 2 bases and J by 6 bases; unmatched bases: 7. Looked up from germline, CDR1 is SGDLS and CDR2 is YYNGEE. CDR3 protein: CASSVLTSGTINEQFF. CDR3 bases: TGTGCCAGCAGCGTTTTGACTAGCGGGACCATCAATGAGCAGTTCTTC. The variable domain in full, completed from reference TRBV9 and TRBJ2-1, reads DSGVTQTPKHLITATGQRVTLRCSPRSGDLSVYWYQQSLDQGLQFLIQYYNGEERAKGNILERFSAQQFPDLHSELNLSSLELGDSALYFCASSVLTSGTINEQFFGPGTRLTVL.